The 12 T cell receptor beta chains below come from one sample, sequenced in a study of T cell repertoires in cytomegalovirus infection. TCRdb re-derived calls from the reads in MiXCR, one entry per CDR3 protein. The sample lists 250,000 to 350,000 distinct CDR3 sequences; roughly a quarter were seen once. The sample consisted of PBMCs. The receptors shown here come from a human donor in good health (CMV status not recorded). Some clones in this sample may be carry-over from other donors' samples.

The rearrangement joins TRBV6-8 to TRBJ1-1; possible D gene TRBD1, 5 bases. This CDR3 comprises 15 residues. Trimming took 6 bases from V and 2 from J, leaving 16 bases between them. Germline V gene lookup returns CDR1 MNHGY and CDR2 SAAAGT. CDR3 in DNA: TGTGCCAGCAGGGGGGGGGGGAGGCCTAACACTGAAGCTTTCTTT. Translating it yields CASRGGGRPNTEAFF.

This clonotype appeared once. The V call is TRBV10-3, the J call TRBJ2-7, with TRBD1 identical over 9 bases. CDR1 and CDR2 (germline): ENHRY, SYGVKD. V trimming: 6 bases; J trimming: 6 bases; junction bases outside the gene matches: 9. The CDR3 runs 14 residues. CDR3 DNA sequence: TGTGCCATCAGAGAGCCCGGACAGGGGTCCGAGCAGTACTTC. Its translation: CAIREPGQGSEQYF.

The chain carries TRBV20-1 and TRBJ2-2; D might be TRBD2 (7 bases). Trimming shortened V by 3 bases and J by 0 bases, and 11 bases separated the two germline ends. CDR3 length: 15 residues. The germline V gene encodes CDR1 DFQATT and CDR2 SNEGSKA (reference sequence). The CDR3 spells CSASRGGANTGELFF. CDR3 sequence (DNA): TGCAGTGCTAGTAGGGGGGGGGCGAACACCGGGGAGCTGTTTTTT.

This clonotype was observed at least ten times. The chain recombines TRBV7-2 with TRBJ2-7; 11 nucleotides agree with TRBD2. CDR1 and CDR2 from the germline V gene are SGHTA and FQGNSA. The CDR3 spans 14 residues. Unmatched junction bases numbered 3, after V lost 5 bases and J lost 3 bases. CDR3 sequence: CASSVTSGIYEQYF. CDR3 coding DNA: TGTGCCAGCAGCGTGACTAGCGGGATCTACGAGCAGTACTTC.

The V and J genes are TRBV19 and TRBJ1-2; 9 positions agree with TRBD1. The length of the CDR3 is 14 residues. Trimming at V came to 6 bases and at J to 8 bases, leaving 10 bases not matched to a gene. Germline V gene data show CDR1 as LNHDA and CDR2 as SQIVND (reference sequence). CDR3 sequence (DNA): TGTGCCAGTAGGACCACAGGGGGCTCTATGGGCTACACCTTC. Residues: CASRTTGGSMGYTF. Full variable domain (rest looked up from reference TRBV19 and TRBJ1-2): DGGITQSPKYLFRKEGQNVTLSCEQNLNHDAMYWYRQDPGQGLRLIYYSQIVNDFQKGDIAEGYSVSREKKESFPLTVTSAQKNPTAFYLCASRTTGGSMGYTFGSGTRLTVV.

At least ten counts were recorded for this clonotype. This chain uses TRBV12-3 or TRBV12-4 with TRBJ2-3; unclear D gene. The CDR3 is made up of 14 amino acids. Trimming shortened V by 5 bases and J by 0 bases, and 9 bases separated the two germline ends. The CDR3 loop is CASSMTASTDTQYF. Written as DNA, the CDR3 is TGTGCCAGCAGTATGACCGCTAGCACAGATACGCAGTATTTT.

This clonotype was found a few times. The V call is TRBV6-2 or TRBV6-3, the J call TRBJ1-5; weak D call: TRBD1 (6 bases). There are 15 residues in the CDR3. V was trimmed by 2 bases and J by 3 bases, leaving 11 bases between them. From germline, CDR1 is MNHEY and CDR2 SVGEGT. In DNA, the CDR3 is TGTGCCAGCAGTTACAGGGGGTCACACAATCAGCCCCAGCATTTT. Its translation is CASSYRGSHNQPQHF.

This clonotype was seen a handful of times. The chain has TRBV30 and TRBJ2-7, with TRBD1 matching over 11 bases. Unmatched junction bases numbered 2, after V lost 2 bases and J lost 5 bases. From germline, CDR1 is GTSNPN and CDR2 SVGIG (reference sequence). CDR3 length: 13 amino acids. The CDR3 is CAWSRGQGDEQYF. The DNA for the CDR3 is TGTGCCTGGAGTCGGGGACAGGGGGACGAGCAGTACTTC.

CDR3 amino acids: CASSQGNTIYF. Written as DNA, the CDR3 is TGCGCCAGCAGCCAAGGAAACACCATATATTTT. This chain links TRBV4-3 with TRBJ1-3; D is uncertain. Germline lookup yields CDR1 LGHNA and CDR2 YSLEER. V shed 1 base and J shed 5 bases, with 0 bases lying between them. The CDR3 totals 11 residues.

The V call is TRBV7-9, the J call TRBJ2-7; 9 nucleotides match TRBD1. The germline V gene encodes CDR1 SEHNR and CDR2 FQNEAQ (reference sequence). The CDR3 loop spans 15 amino acids. The trim removed 3 bases at V and 1 base at J, leaving 4 bases unmatched. The DNA for the CDR3 is TGTGCCAGCAGCTTCGTTGGGACAGGGTCCTACGAGCAGTACTTC. This gives the protein CASSFVGTGSYEQYF.

This clonotype was observed many times. V gene TRBV27 combines with J gene TRBJ2-2, with 7 bases fitting TRBD2. The CDR3 length is 14 residues. The germline gives CDR1 MNHEY, CDR2 SMNVEV (reference sequence). J lost 7 bases, V lost 10 bases, and 12 bases had no gene match. The CDR3 region is CATRVAGVSGELFF. The DNA of the CDR3 is TGTGCCACCAGGGTGGCGGGAGTTAGCGGGGAGCTGTTTTTT.

The chain has TRBV29-1 and TRBJ1-3, with D unclear. V was clipped by 5 bases and J by 11 bases, with 10 bases between them. This CDR3 contains 10 residues. Germline loops: CDR1 SQVTM, CDR2 ANQGSEA. This chain's CDR3 is CSVHGSAIYF. The DNA of the CDR3 is TGCAGCGTTCATGGTAGTGCCATATATTTT.